This T cell receptor beta chain was captured by sequencing in a study of OX40 agonist ivuxolimab in advanced cancers. Study in general: Each dose-escalation patient presented with hepatocellular carcinoma, melanoma, renal cell or head and neck cancer. Notes on the study in general: CD4+ and CD8+ T cells in blood underwent clonal expansion by week 6 at 0.1 to 3.0 mg/kg. Individuals who were partial responders at 0.1-3.0 mg/kg had clonal expansion that ranked among the lowest.

Sequencing was performed with immunoSEQ multiplex PCR; in TCRdb, only in-frame clones are kept and a portion is missing. Of approximately 13,000 clones listed, under 80% are singletons. The V segment lost 4 bases and the J segment 4 bases; nucleotides outside the gene matches: 10. The CDR3 runs to 17 residues. In germline, CDR1 is MNHNS, CDR2 SASEGT. With regard to this clone: Its antigen is unidentified.

Sequences were derived from CD4+ or CD8+ T cells sorted from blood, sampled in a trial of the OX40 agonist ivuxolimab. The chain combines TRBV6-1 with TRBJ2-5; TRBD2 matches at 12 bases. The TCR was taken from an adult with an advanced solid tumor such as melanoma, head and neck, liver or kidney cancer. The DNA for the CDR3 is TGTGCCAGCAGTGCTAGCGGGGGGGTCCTTTTCTTAGAGACCCAGTACTTC. It specifies CASSASGGVLFLETQYF.